This TCR beta chain was sequenced in a study of shared clonotypes between healthy human individuals. In the original workflow: Filtering differed because ImmunoSEQ produced junction-only sequences that carried no quality scores. Method: immunoSEQ multiplex PCR; TCRdb's copy keeps in-frame clones and lacks some. That table is the source of V, J and clone size, and D and trimming were worked out from the DNA. This sample has around 200,000 clones, with 66% found just once. Germline loops: CDR1 SGHRS, CDR2 YFSETQ. V lost 0 bases and J lost 2, with 10 bases in between. This CDR3 has 15 residues. The material sequenced was memory CD4+ T cells sorted from blood. Subset defined: CD45RA-negative fraction. The J gene is TRBJ2-3, the V gene TRBV5-1; weak D call: TRBD1 (5 bases). The receptor was derived from a man younger than 45 in good health. The CDR3: CASSLDRPDTDTQYF. The CDR3 DNA reads as TGCGCCAGCAGCTTGGACAGGCCAGACACAGATACGCAGTATTTT.